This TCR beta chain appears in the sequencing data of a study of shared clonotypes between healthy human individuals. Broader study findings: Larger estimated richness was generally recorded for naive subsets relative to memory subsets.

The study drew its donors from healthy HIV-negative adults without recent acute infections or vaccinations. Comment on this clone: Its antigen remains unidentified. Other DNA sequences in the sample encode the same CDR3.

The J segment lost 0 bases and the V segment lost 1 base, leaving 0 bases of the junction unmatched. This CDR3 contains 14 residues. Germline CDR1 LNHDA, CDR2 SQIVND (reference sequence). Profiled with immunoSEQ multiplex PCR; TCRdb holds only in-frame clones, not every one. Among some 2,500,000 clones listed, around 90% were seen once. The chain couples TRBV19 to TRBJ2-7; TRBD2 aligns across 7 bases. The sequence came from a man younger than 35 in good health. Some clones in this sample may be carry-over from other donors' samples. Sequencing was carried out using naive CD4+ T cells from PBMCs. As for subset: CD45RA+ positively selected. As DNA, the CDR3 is TGTGCCAGTAGTATAGTAGCGGGCTCCTACGAGCAGTACTTC. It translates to CASSIVAGSYEQYF.